These 22 T cell receptor beta chains came from one sample sequenced in a study of beta chain features in type 1 diabetes. Expressed TCRB transcripts got sequenced, as all isolated RNA was reverse transcribed. Assay used: immunoSEQ multiplex PCR; TCRdb lists only in-frame clones, some missing. The sample carries around 13,000 clones, about half recorded once. The sequenced material came from stem cell memory CD4+ T cells from blood. These receptors were obtained from a man aged 18 to 35 in good health.

The chain recombines TRBV29-1 with TRBJ1-2; 7 bases agree with TRBD1. Germline values: CDR1 SQVTM, CDR2 ANQGSEA. Germline trimming cut 3 bases from V and 3 bases from J; bases unmatched to any gene: 4. The CDR3 extends over 13 amino acids. This CDR3 reads CSVDIGTDYGYTF. The CDR3 nucleotides read TGCAGCGTTGACATCGGGACAGACTATGGCTACACCTTC.

The sample holds a few counts of this clone. The CDR3 DNA follows: TGTGCCAGCAGCTCGCCCAACAGGGCCTCCGAAGCTTTCTTT. This translates into CASSSPNRASEAFF. V and J are TRBV7-9 and TRBJ1-1, with a tentative D call TRBD1 (6 bases). Trimming pared 4 bases from V and 8 bases from J, leaving 17 bases between. The CDR3 is made up of 14 amino acids. CDR1 and CDR2 from the germline V gene are SEHNR and FQNEAQ (reference sequence).

The CDR3 is CASSLGTGSDYNEQFF. The CDR3, as DNA: TGCGCCAGCAGCTTGGGGACAGGGAGTGACTACAATGAGCAGTTCTTC. This rearrangement joins TRBV5-1 to TRBJ2-1; 8 bases are a match to TRBD1. This CDR3 has 16 amino acids. Per germline, CDR1 SGHRS and CDR2 YFSETQ. The ends lost 0 bases at V and 3 bases at J; junction bases unmatched: 5.

This chain uses TRBV7-2 with TRBJ2-5; 10 bases agree with TRBD2. This CDR3 region has 18 residues. V was clipped by 1 base and J by 2 bases; unmatched bases: 10. The germline gives CDR1 SGHTA, CDR2 FQGNSA. CDR3 amino acids: CASSLVLAGVGGQETQYF. CDR3 nucleotides: TGTGCCAGCAGCTTAGTTCTAGCGGGGGTGGGGGGACAAGAGACCCAGTACTTC.

This chain uses TRBV6-5 with TRBJ1-3, with unresolved D. The CDR3 contains 14 residues. Germline V CDR1 and CDR2: MNHEY, SVGAGI. Trimming took off 5 bases at V and 1 base at J, with 9 bases between the two ends. The CDR3 region is CASSLQLSGNTIYF. CDR3 sequence (DNA): TGTGCCAGCAGTCTACAGCTATCTGGAAACACCATATATTTT.

This clone was detected only once. The CDR3 reads CASSTGTGVNEQFF. As DNA, the CDR3 is TGCGCCAGCAGCACCGGGACAGGGGTAAATGAGCAGTTCTTC. This chain joins TRBV5-1 and TRBJ2-1, with TRBD1 identical over 10 bases. V was clipped by 4 bases and J by 7 bases; unmatched bases: 5. The germline gives CDR1 SGHRS, CDR2 YFSETQ. This CDR3 contains 14 residues. Looking up the rest from reference TRBV5-1 and TRBJ2-1 gives the full variable domain: KAGVTQTPRYLIKTRGQQVTLSCSPISGHRSVSWYQQTPGQGLQFLFEYFSETQRNKGNFPGRFSGRQFSNSRSEMNVSTLELGDSALYLCASSTGTGVNEQFFGPGTRLTVL.

The rearrangement links TRBV10-2 to TRBJ1-2, with 9 bases matching TRBD1. J was trimmed by 2 bases and V by 1 base; bases with no gene match: 5. The CDR3 covers 16 residues. Germline CDR1 reads WSHSY; CDR2 reads SAAADI. The chain's CDR3 is CASSEFRDRDNYGYTF. The CDR3 nucleotides are TGCGCCAGCAGTGAGTTCCGGGACAGGGACAACTATGGCTACACCTTC.

This rearrangement joins TRBV6-6 to TRBJ2-7; weak D call: TRBD1 (5 bases). The CDR3 runs to 16 residues. V lost 2 bases, J lost 6 bases, and 20 bases lay in between. Germline V gene lookup returns CDR1 MNHNY and CDR2 SVGAGI (reference sequence). In DNA, the CDR3 is TGTGCCAGCAGTTACAGCGCAGGGCTTAGTTCCGTCGAGCAGTACTTC. As protein: CASSYSAGLSSVEQYF.

As DNA, the CDR3 is TGTGCCAGCAGCGTGGCTAGCGGGGGTTTCCAAGAGACCCAGTACTTC. The encoded protein is CASSVASGGFQETQYF. This sequence joins TRBV9 and TRBJ2-5; 10 bases agree with TRBD2. V lost 2 bases, J lost 1 base, and 5 bases stayed unmatched. CDR1 is SGDLS and CDR2 is YYNGEE in the germline V gene. The CDR3 has 16 amino acids.

This chain connects TRBV7-2 to TRBJ2-7, with 12 bases lining up with TRBD2. CDR1 is SGHTA, CDR2 FQGNSA, per germline. The CDR3 runs to 16 residues. J gave up 8 bases and V 4 bases, and 12 bases lay outside the gene matches. In nucleotides, the CDR3 is TGTGCCAGCAGCTCCCACCAGATGACTAGCGGGGGAAAGCAGTACTTC. Its protein is CASSSHQMTSGGKQYF.

The J gene is TRBJ1-5, the V gene TRBV5-1; D is uncertain. The V gene's germline CDR1 is SGHRS and CDR2 YFSETQ. The CDR3 loop spans 13 amino acids. Trimming shortened V by 0 bases and J by 6 bases, and 7 bases separated the two germline ends. CDR3 sequence: CASSLDLRQPQHF. CDR3 nucleotide sequence: TGCGCCAGCAGCTTGGATCTGCGTCAGCCCCAGCATTTT.

In its sample, this clone was seen a few times. CDR3 DNA: TGTGCCAGCAGCCGGCGACAGCAAGAGACCCAGTACTTC. Protein sequence: CASSRRQQETQYF. The chain uses TRBV27 and TRBJ2-5, with D perhaps TRBD1 (5 bases). V was trimmed by 6 bases and J by 2 bases, leaving 10 bases between them. The germline gives CDR1 MNHEY, CDR2 SMNVEV (reference sequence). The CDR3 consists of 13 residues.

The V gene is TRBV28, the J gene TRBJ1-4; tentative D call: TRBD1 (5 bases). The germline V and J ends were trimmed by 6 bases and 9 bases, with 11 bases remaining between them. CDR1 is MDHEN and CDR2 is SYDVKM in the germline V gene. This CDR3 comprises 12 residues. The CDR3 DNA sequence: TGTGCCAGCAGGTCGGGGGTACAAAAACTGTTTTTT. Translation gives CASRSGVQKLFF.

This clone was observed once. The chain combines TRBV5-6 with TRBJ2-5; no reliable D call. V was trimmed by 3 bases and J by 2 bases, leaving 5 bases between them. CDR1 is SGHDT, CDR2 YYEEEE, per germline. The CDR3 loop spans 12 amino acids. The CDR3 nucleotides read TGTGCCAGCAGCTATACTCAAGAGACCCAGTACTTC. Protein: CASSYTQETQYF.

V usage is TRBV19 and J usage is TRBJ2-1; TRBD2 matches at 8 bases. Trimming at V came to 7 bases and at J to 0 bases, leaving 8 bases not matched to a gene. The germline CDR1 and CDR2 sequences are LNHDA and SQIVND (reference sequence). This CDR3 is 16 amino acids long. For the CDR3, the DNA is TGTGCCAGTACCTTGGGCGGGGGGAGCTCCTACAATGAGCAGTTCTTC. Translating it yields CASTLGGGSSYNEQFF.

This chain connects TRBV18 to TRBJ1-4; possibly TRBD1 for D (6 bases). The CDR3 extends over 15 amino acids. The V end lost 2 bases, the J end lost 6 bases, and 13 bases lay between the germline ends. Germline V gene data show CDR1 as KGHSH and CDR2 as LQKENI. CDR3: CASSPRGYNDEKLFF. Written as DNA, the CDR3 is TGTGCCAGCTCACCAAGGGGGTATAACGATGAAAAACTGTTTTTT.

This clone was detected only a few times. The rearrangement joins TRBV7-9 to TRBJ1-5; 7 positions agree with TRBD1. J gave up 1 base and V 5 bases, and 5 bases lay outside the gene matches. Germline CDR1 SEHNR, CDR2 FQNEAQ (reference sequence). The CDR3 is 15 residues long. As DNA, the CDR3 is TGTGCCAGCAGCACGGGGACAGTAAGCAATCAGCCCCAGCATTTT. Encoded protein: CASSTGTVSNQPQHF.

The chain is built from TRBV11-3 and TRBJ2-2, with a weak D call TRBD1 (6 bases). Germline V lookup: CDR1 SGHNT, CDR2 YENEEA. V was trimmed by 1 base and J by 5 bases, leaving 14 bases between them. The CDR3 sequence is 16 residues long. CDR3 in DNA: TGTGCCAGCAGCTTAGGAACAGGGCGTGAGACCGGGGAGCTGTTTTTT. Protein sequence: CASSLGTGRETGELFF. Full variable domain (remainder filled in from reference TRBV11-3 and TRBJ2-2): EAGVVQSPRYKIIEKKQPVAFWCNPISGHNTLYWYLQNLGQGPELLIRYENEEAVDDSQLPKDRFSAERLKGVDSTLKIQPAELGDSAVYLCASSLGTGRETGELFFGEGSRLTVL.

This chain joins TRBV7-7 and TRBJ1-5, with TRBD1 matching 8 bases. CDR3 length: 14 residues. Germline values: CDR1 SSHAT, CDR2 FNYEAQ (reference sequence). Trimming took 5 bases from V and 5 from J; bases not matched to a gene: 5. The CDR3 sequence: CASSPDRGDQPQHF. The CDR3 DNA is TGTGCCAGCAGCCCAGACAGGGGAGATCAGCCCCAGCATTTT. Full variable domain (rest looked up from reference TRBV7-7 and TRBJ1-5): GAGVSQSPRYKVTKRGQDVTLRCDPISSHATLYWYQQALGQGPEFLTYFNYEAQPDKSGLPSDRFSAERPEGSISTLTIQRTEQRDSAMYRCASSPDRGDQPQHFGDGTRLSIL.

The rearrangement joins TRBV10-3 to TRBJ2-7; 9 nucleotides line up with TRBD1. CDR3 length equals 16 residues. V trimming: 4 bases; J trimming: 0 bases; junction bases outside the gene matches: 7. CDR1 and CDR2 (germline): ENHRY, SYGVKD. The CDR3 bases are TGTGCCATCAGTGCCCCCGGGACAGGGAACTCCTACGAGCAGTACTTC. Its translation: CAISAPGTGNSYEQYF.

This clone was seen a handful of times. The gene calls are TRBV7-2 and TRBJ1-3, with D possibly TRBD1 on 6 matching bases. CDR1 is SGHTA, CDR2 FQGNSA, per germline. The CDR3 sequence is 16 residues long. Trimming cost V 0 bases and J 5 bases, with 14 bases left between them. In DNA, the CDR3 is TGTGCCAGCAGCTTAGCGTCGGACAGAGTAAGAAACACCATATATTTT. Translation: CASSLASDRVRNTIYF. Supplemented by reference TRBV7-2 and TRBJ1-3, the full variable domain reads GAGVSQSPSNKVTEKGKDVELRCDPISGHTALYWYRQSLGQGLEFLIYFQGNSAPDKSGLPSDRFSAERTGGSVSTLTIQRTQQEDSAVYLCASSLASDRVRNTIYFGEGSWLTVV.

The chain employs TRBV4-1 and TRBJ2-5; TRBD2 matches 11 bases. The CDR3 is 16 residues long. V lost 1 base, J lost 7 bases, and 8 bases stayed unmatched. Germline V gene data show CDR1 as MGHRA and CDR2 as YSYEKL. CDR3 bases: TGCGCCAGCAGCCAAGCTACTAGCGGGGGCTCTGGGACCCAGTACTTC. It codes for CASSQATSGGSGTQYF.